A single sample is the source of the 26 T cell receptor beta chains below, sequenced in a study of blood T cell repertoires in COVID-19. Sequenced by immunoSEQ multiplex PCR; TCRdb stores in-frame clones only, minus some. The sample consists of around 260,000 clones, roughly 86% of them appearing once. The sample comprised peripheral blood. The source of these receptors is a woman aged 50 to 65 with acute or convalescent COVID-19.

This sequence joins TRBV13 and TRBJ1-1; perhaps TRBD1 as D (5 bases). Trimming shortened V by 2 bases and J by 1 base, and 11 bases separated the two germline ends. This CDR3 is built from 15 residues. Germline V gene lookup returns CDR1 PRHDT and CDR2 FYEKMQ (reference sequence). CDR3: CASSLSGQRNTEAFF. In DNA, the CDR3 is TGTGCCAGCAGCTTATCAGGGCAGAGGAACACTGAAGCTTTCTTT.

A single count supports this clone. CDR3 in amino acids: CASSYSFGGTYNEQFF. The CDR3 DNA reads TGTGCCAGCAGTTACTCGTTTGGCGGGACCTACAATGAGCAGTTCTTC. The chain is built from TRBV6-2 or TRBV6-3 and TRBJ2-1, with a weak D call TRBD2 (6 bases). Germline loops: CDR1 MNHEY, CDR2 SVGEGT. The ends were cut back, 0 bases at V and 2 bases at J, with 11 bases in the middle. The CDR3 sequence is 16 residues long.

The chain combines TRBV11-3 with TRBJ2-1; D perhaps matches TRBD1 (6 bases). Trimming took 5 bases from V and 4 from J, leaving 9 bases between them. This CDR3 has 13 amino acids. From germline, CDR1 is SGHNT and CDR2 YENEEA. CDR3 in amino acids: CASSPGTYNEQFF. In DNA form, the CDR3 reads TGTGCCAGCAGCCCGGGGACATACAATGAGCAGTTCTTC.

CDR3 nucleotides: TGTGCCAGCAGTACCCTCCTCGGAGGAACGGGCCAGCCCCAGCATTTT. It codes for CASSTLLGGTGQPQHF. The rearrangement joins TRBV27 to TRBJ1-5; no firm D call. Germline loops: CDR1 MNHEY, CDR2 SMNVEV (reference sequence). The CDR3 runs to 16 residues. With 5 bases removed from V and 7 bases from J, the gap between germline ends came to 21 bases.

This chain links TRBV30 with TRBJ1-4; 7 bases line up with TRBD1. With V trimmed by 2 bases and J by 6 bases, 9 bases remained unmatched. The CDR3 is made up of 15 amino acids. Germline V gene sequence: CDR1 GTSNPN, CDR2 SVGIG (reference sequence). CDR3 bases: TGTGCCTGGAGTCCCAAGGGGGCGATGGATGAAAAACTGTTTTTT. Amino acid sequence: CAWSPKGAMDEKLFF. Combining the CDR3 with reference TRBV30 and TRBJ1-4 gives the whole variable domain SQTIHQWPATLVQPVGSPLSLECTVEGTSNPNLYWYRQAAGRGLQLLFYSVGIGQISSEVPQNLSASRPQDRQFILSSKKLLLSDSGFYLCAWSPKGAMDEKLFFGSGTQLSVL.

This sequence joins TRBV30 and TRBJ2-7, with TRBD1 matching 11 bases. CDR1 and CDR2 from the germline V gene are GTSNPN and SVGIG (reference sequence). CDR3 length equals 16 residues. V lost 2 bases, J lost 2 bases, and 8 bases stayed unmatched. The CDR3, as DNA: TGTGCCTGGAGTTCACCGGGACAGGGGGAAACCTACGAGCAGTACTTC. Translated: CAWSSPGQGETYEQYF.

This clone was picked up a small number of times. This chain connects TRBV5-1 to TRBJ1-1; maybe TRBD1 (6 bases). V lost 0 bases, J lost 4 bases, and 13 bases lay in between. CDR3 size: 15 residues. Germline CDR1 and CDR2: SGHRS and YFSETQ. CDR3 nucleotides: TGCGCCAGCAGCTTGGGGACAGCTCCCGTCACTGAAGCTTTCTTT. Amino acids: CASSLGTAPVTEAFF.

This sequence joins TRBV28 and TRBJ2-7; D is unresolved. CDR1 MDHEN and CDR2 SYDVKM come from the germline V gene. Trimming removed 8 bases from V and 2 bases from J, with 16 bases in between. The CDR3 sequence is 14 residues long. CDR3: CASEYSETAYEQYF. In DNA, the CDR3 is TGTGCCAGCGAGTATTCGGAGACGGCCTACGAGCAGTACTTC.

The J gene is TRBJ1-5, the V gene TRBV19, with D possibly being TRBD1 (6 bases). Trimming pared 5 bases from V and 7 bases from J, leaving 12 bases between. The CDR3 is 13 residues long. Germline V gene data show CDR1 as LNHDA and CDR2 as SQIVND (reference sequence). The CDR3 DNA is TGTGCCAGTAGTCTACAGGGATACCAGCCCCAGCATTTT. It yields the protein CASSLQGYQPQHF.

The gene calls are TRBV28 and TRBJ1-1; TRBD1 might be the D (6 bases). V dropped 4 bases and J dropped 4 bases, with 16 bases sitting between them. The CDR3 consists of 15 residues. Looked up from germline, CDR1 is MDHEN and CDR2 is SYDVKM. In DNA, the CDR3 is TGTGCCAGCAGTTACCGCAATACAGGGTTCACTGAAGCTTTCTTT. Protein: CASSYRNTGFTEAFF.

The V gene is TRBV28, the J gene TRBJ1-4, with 9 nucleotides matching TRBD1. Germline trimming cut 6 bases from V and 8 bases from J; bases unmatched to any gene: 10. CDR3 size: 15 residues. Germline V gives CDR1 MDHEN, CDR2 SYDVKM. The CDR3 bases are TGTGCCAGCAGCTCTACAGGGGGCCGTTACGAAAAACTGTTTTTT. It specifies CASSSTGGRYEKLFF.

The CDR3 DNA reads TGTGCCCGTGGGGCCACCAGGAAGAATCAGCCCCAGCATTTT. Its protein is CARGATRKNQPQHF. The J gene is TRBJ1-5, the V gene TRBV30, with a weak D call TRBD1 (5 bases). The germline V gene has CDR1 GTSNPN and CDR2 SVGIG (reference sequence). The CDR3 contains 14 residues. V was trimmed by 8 bases and J by 4 bases, leaving 18 bases between them.

This chain joins TRBV5-1 and TRBJ2-1; 8 bases match TRBD2. This CDR3 is 12 amino acids long. Unmatched junction bases numbered 6, after V lost 4 bases and J lost 12 bases. In germline, CDR1 is SGHRS, CDR2 YFSETQ. The CDR3 sequence is CASSPAGGAQFF. Here the CDR3 DNA reads TGCGCCAGCAGCCCGGCGGGGGGCGCGCAGTTCTTC. The variable domain in full, with the rest retrieved from reference TRBV5-1 and TRBJ2-1, is KAGVTQTPRYLIKTRGQQVTLSCSPISGHRSVSWYQQTPGQGLQFLFEYFSETQRNKGNFPGRFSGRQFSNSRSEMNVSTLELGDSALYLCASSPAGGAQFFGPGTRLTVL.

The V and J genes are TRBV28 and TRBJ1-1; D is undetermined. V was trimmed by 5 bases and J by 0 bases, leaving 10 bases between them. Germline loops: CDR1 MDHEN, CDR2 SYDVKM. This CDR3 comprises 14 residues. The CDR3 DNA reads as TGTGCCAGCAGTACTCGGTGGTTGAACACTGAAGCTTTCTTT. The encoded protein is CASSTRWLNTEAFF. The entire variable domain, with the rest obtained from reference TRBV28 and TRBJ1-1, is as follows: DVKVTQSSRYLVKRTGEKVFLECVQDMDHENMFWYRQDPGLGLRLIYFSYDVKMKEKGDIPEGYSVSREKKERFSLILESASTNQTSMYLCASSTRWLNTEAFFGQGTRLTVV.

This chain uses TRBV6-2 or TRBV6-3 with TRBJ2-3; 11 positions agree with TRBD2. The CDR3 is 17 residues long. V lost 6 bases and J lost 5; bases outside the gene matches: 13. Germline CDR1 MNHEY, CDR2 SVGEGT. The CDR3 sequence is CASSNVLAGVRGDTQYF. As DNA, the CDR3 is TGTGCCAGCAGCAACGTACTAGCGGGAGTCCGGGGAGATACGCAGTATTTT.

The rearrangement links TRBV3-1 (or the pseudogene TRBV3-2) to TRBJ2-7; 7 bases agree with TRBD1. This CDR3 is built from 13 residues. With 4 bases clipped from V and 6 bases from J, the junction kept 6 bases outside the gene matches. The germline CDR1 and CDR2 sequences are LGHDT and YNNKEL (reference sequence). CDR3 DNA sequence: TGTGCCAGCAGCCGACAGGGCGCCCTCGAGCAGTACTTC. The encoded protein is CASSRQGALEQYF.

This clone has only a few counts. The rearrangement links TRBV7-6 to TRBJ2-7; TRBD2 aligns across 8 bases. This CDR3 comprises 15 residues. Per the germline V gene, CDR1 is SGHVS and CDR2 is FNYEAQ. Germline trimming cut 6 bases from V and 4 bases from J; bases unmatched to any gene: 11. The CDR3 reads CASRREAGLNYEQYF. CDR3 nucleotide sequence: TGTGCCAGCAGGCGGGAGGCTGGACTTAATTACGAGCAGTACTTC.

Ten or more counts support this clone. Other DNA sequences in the sample encode the same CDR3. The chain is built from TRBV27 and TRBJ2-5; 7 nucleotides match TRBD1. Germline CDR1 MNHEY, CDR2 SMNVEV (reference sequence). J gave up 9 bases and V 5 bases, and 12 bases lay outside the gene matches. CDR3 length: 14 amino acids. Written as DNA, the CDR3 is TGTGCCAGCAGTCTGGACAGGACTCGGTCGTCCCAGTACTTC. Translating gives CASSLDRTRSSQYF.

The CDR3 here is CASSAEQGAPTEAFF. CDR3 DNA sequence: TGCGCCAGCAGCGCCGAACAGGGGGCGCCTACTGAAGCTTTCTTT. The rearrangement uses TRBV5-1 and TRBJ1-1; 9 bases are shared with TRBD1. Germline-derived CDR1 and CDR2 are SGHRS and YFSETQ. The CDR3 is made up of 15 amino acids. V trimming: 4 bases; J trimming: 5 bases; junction bases outside the gene matches: 9.

The chain carries TRBV29-1 and TRBJ1-1; 9 nucleotides agree with TRBD1. The trim removed 5 bases at V and 6 bases at J, leaving 10 bases unmatched. This CDR3 spans 14 amino acids. The germline gives CDR1 SQVTM, CDR2 ANQGSEA. DNA of the CDR3: TGCAGCGTTCAAGCCCGGACAGGGGCCGCTGAAGCTTTCTTT. This translates into CSVQARTGAAEAFF. Together with reference TRBV29-1 and TRBJ1-1, the CDR3 gives the full variable domain: SAVISQKPSRDICQRGTSLTIQCQVDSQVTMMFWYRQQPGQSLTLIATANQGSEATYESGFVIDKFPISRPNLTFSTLTVSNMSPEDSSIYLCSVQARTGAAEAFFGQGTRLTVV.

The chain employs TRBV5-1 and TRBJ1-1, with 8 bases fitting TRBD1. CDR1 and CDR2 (germline): SGHRS, YFSETQ. The V gene end was trimmed by 4 bases and the J gene end by 3 bases; junction bases not matched to a gene: 5. The CDR3 extends over 14 amino acids. The CDR3 here is CASSQGQVHTEAFF. The CDR3 nucleotides are TGCGCCAGCAGCCAGGGACAGGTGCACACTGAAGCTTTCTTT. The entire variable domain, with the rest obtained from reference TRBV5-1 and TRBJ1-1, is as follows: KAGVTQTPRYLIKTRGQQVTLSCSPISGHRSVSWYQQTPGQGLQFLFEYFSETQRNKGNFPGRFSGRQFSNSRSEMNVSTLELGDSALYLCASSQGQVHTEAFFGQGTRLTVV.

The rearrangement uses TRBV5-1 and TRBJ1-1, with TRBD1 matching over 8 bases. The germline CDR1 and CDR2 sequences are SGHRS and YFSETQ. This CDR3 comprises 15 residues. Losses at the gene ends were 4 bases for V and 2 bases for J; bases not matched to a gene: 7. CDR3 coding DNA: TGCGCCAGCAGCGGGAGGGACAGGACTAACACTGAAGCTTTCTTT. It yields the protein CASSGRDRTNTEAFF.

This chain uses TRBV4-2 with TRBJ1-2; D possibly corresponds to TRBD1 (6 bases). This CDR3 is built from 15 residues. The ends were cut back, 5 bases at V and 8 bases at J, with 21 bases in the middle. The germline V gene encodes CDR1 LGHNA and CDR2 YNFKEQ. The CDR3 protein is CASSEPGHSLGGYTF. CDR3 bases: TGTGCCAGCAGCGAACCGGGACACTCGTTAGGGGGCTACACCTTC.

The V call is TRBV9, the J call TRBJ2-7, with D maybe TRBD2 (5 bases). The CDR3 sequence is 12 residues long. Trimming shortened V by 4 bases and J by 9 bases, and 14 bases separated the two germline ends. Germline loops: CDR1 SGDLS, CDR2 YYNGEE. CDR3: CASSPGLGVQYF. The CDR3 bases are TGTGCCAGCAGCCCCGGCTTGGGAGTGCAGTACTTC.

This chain links TRBV6-2 or TRBV6-3 with TRBJ2-7, with a tentative D call TRBD2 (5 bases). Per the germline V gene, CDR1 is MNHEY and CDR2 is SVGEGT. The CDR3 is 16 amino acids. V dropped 2 bases and J dropped 0 bases, with 14 bases sitting between them. The chain's CDR3 is CASSYRSGLNSYEQYF. CDR3 DNA: TGTGCCAGCAGTTACCGGTCTGGACTCAACTCCTACGAGCAGTACTTC.

This sequence joins TRBV11-1 and TRBJ1-4; D is undetermined. The CDR3 totals 14 residues. V gave up 3 bases and J gave up 6 bases, with 11 bases separating them. CDR1 is SGHAT, CDR2 FQDESV, per germline (reference sequence). The CDR3, as DNA: TGTGCCAGCAGCTTCGCTACCGGGGATGAAAAACTGTTTTTT. Encoded protein: CASSFATGDEKLFF.